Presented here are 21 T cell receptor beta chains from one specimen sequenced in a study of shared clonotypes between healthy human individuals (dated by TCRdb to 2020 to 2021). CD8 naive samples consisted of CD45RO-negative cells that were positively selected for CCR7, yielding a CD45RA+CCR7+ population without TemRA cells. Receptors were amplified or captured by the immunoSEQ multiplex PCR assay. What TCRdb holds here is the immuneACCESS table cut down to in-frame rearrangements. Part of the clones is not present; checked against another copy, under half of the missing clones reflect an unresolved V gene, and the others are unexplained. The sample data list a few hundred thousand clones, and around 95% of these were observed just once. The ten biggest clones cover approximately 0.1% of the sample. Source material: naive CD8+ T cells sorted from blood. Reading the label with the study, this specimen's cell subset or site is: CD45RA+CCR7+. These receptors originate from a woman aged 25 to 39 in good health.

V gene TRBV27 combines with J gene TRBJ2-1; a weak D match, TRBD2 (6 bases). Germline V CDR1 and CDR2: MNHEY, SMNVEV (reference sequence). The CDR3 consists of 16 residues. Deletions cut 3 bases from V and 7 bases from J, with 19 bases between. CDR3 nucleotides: TGTGCCAGCAGTTTTATTTCGGGACTGAATATTAATGAGCAGTTCTTC. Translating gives CASSFISGLNINEQFF.

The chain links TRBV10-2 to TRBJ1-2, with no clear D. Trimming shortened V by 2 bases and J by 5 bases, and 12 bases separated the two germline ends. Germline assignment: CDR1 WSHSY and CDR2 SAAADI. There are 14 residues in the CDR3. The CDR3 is CASSEERVSYGYTF. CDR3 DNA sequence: TGCGCCAGCAGTGAGGAAAGGGTCTCATATGGCTACACCTTC.

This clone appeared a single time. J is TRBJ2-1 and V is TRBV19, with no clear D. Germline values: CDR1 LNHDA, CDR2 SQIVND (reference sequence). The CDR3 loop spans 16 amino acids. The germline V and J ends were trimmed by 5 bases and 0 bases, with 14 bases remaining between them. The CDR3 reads CASSPLVVSSYNEQFF. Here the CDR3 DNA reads TGTGCCAGTAGTCCCCTCGTCGTCAGCTCCTACAATGAGCAGTTCTTC.

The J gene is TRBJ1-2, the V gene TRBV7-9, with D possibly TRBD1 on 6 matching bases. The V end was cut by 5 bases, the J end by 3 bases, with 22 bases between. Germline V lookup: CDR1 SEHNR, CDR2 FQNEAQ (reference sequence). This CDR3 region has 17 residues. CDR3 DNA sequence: TGTGCCAGCAGCCATATGACCACAGGGTTCAAGGACTATGGCTACACCTTC. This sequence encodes CASSHMTTGFKDYGYTF.

In DNA form, the CDR3 reads TGTGCCAGCAGTTTAAACTTCGGGAGGGCCTATAGGGGGGAGCTGTTTTTT. Protein product: CASSLNFGRAYRGELFF. The chain combines TRBV27 with TRBJ2-2; TRBD2 aligns across 8 bases. The CDR3 loop spans 17 amino acids. The germline V gene has CDR1 MNHEY and CDR2 SMNVEV (reference sequence). With V trimmed by 2 bases and J by 8 bases, 13 bases remained unmatched.

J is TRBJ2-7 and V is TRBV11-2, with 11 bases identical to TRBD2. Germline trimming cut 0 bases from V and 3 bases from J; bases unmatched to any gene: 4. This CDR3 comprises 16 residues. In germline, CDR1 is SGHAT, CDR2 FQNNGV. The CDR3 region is CASSLELAGDYYEQYF. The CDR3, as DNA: TGTGCCAGCAGCTTAGAACTAGCGGGAGATTACTACGAGCAGTACTTC.

CDR3 sequence reads: CASSETKKVYEQYF. CDR3 nucleotides: TGTGCCAGCAGTGAGACTAAAAAGGTCTACGAGCAGTACTTC. This chain uses TRBV27 with TRBJ2-7; perhaps TRBD2 as D (5 bases). CDR1 and CDR2 from the germline V gene are MNHEY and SMNVEV (reference sequence). The CDR3 runs 14 residues. V gave up 5 bases and J gave up 3 bases, with 14 bases separating them.

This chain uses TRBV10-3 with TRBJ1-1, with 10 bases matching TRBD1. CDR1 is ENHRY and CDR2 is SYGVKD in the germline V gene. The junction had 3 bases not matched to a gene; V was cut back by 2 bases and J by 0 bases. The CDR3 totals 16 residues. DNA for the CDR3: TGTGCCATCAGTGAGCCGGGACAGGGGATGAACACTGAAGCTTTCTTT. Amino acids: CAISEPGQGMNTEAFF.

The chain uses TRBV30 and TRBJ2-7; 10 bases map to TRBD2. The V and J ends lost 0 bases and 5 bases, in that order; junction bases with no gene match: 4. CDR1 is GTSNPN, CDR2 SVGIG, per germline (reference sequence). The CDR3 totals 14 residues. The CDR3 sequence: CAWSVGLAGDEQYF. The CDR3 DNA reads TGTGCCTGGAGTGTCGGCCTAGCGGGAGACGAGCAGTACTTC.

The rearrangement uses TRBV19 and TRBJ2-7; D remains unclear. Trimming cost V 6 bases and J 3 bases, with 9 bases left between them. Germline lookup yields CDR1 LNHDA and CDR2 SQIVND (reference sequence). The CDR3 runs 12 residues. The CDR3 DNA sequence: TGTGCCAGTAGACGGGCACTCTACGAGCAGTACTTC. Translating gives CASRRALYEQYF.

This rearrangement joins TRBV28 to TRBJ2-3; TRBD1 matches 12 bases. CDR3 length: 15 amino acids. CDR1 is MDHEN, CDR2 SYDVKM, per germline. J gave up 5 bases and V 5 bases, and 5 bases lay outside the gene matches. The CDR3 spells CASSGDRGREDTQYF. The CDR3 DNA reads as TGTGCCAGCAGTGGGGACAGGGGGCGGGAAGATACGCAGTATTTT. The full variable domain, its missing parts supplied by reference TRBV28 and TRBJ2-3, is DVKVTQSSRYLVKRTGEKVFLECVQDMDHENMFWYRQDPGLGLRLIYFSYDVKMKEKGDIPEGYSVSREKKERFSLILESASTNQTSMYLCASSGDRGREDTQYFGPGTRLTVL.

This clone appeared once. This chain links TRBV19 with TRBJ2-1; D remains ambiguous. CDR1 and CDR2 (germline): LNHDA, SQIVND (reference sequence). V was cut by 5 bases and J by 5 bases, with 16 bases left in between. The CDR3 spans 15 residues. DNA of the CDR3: TGTGCCAGTAGTTCGCTGTGGGGTTCCAACAATGAGCAGTTCTTC. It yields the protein CASSSLWGSNNEQFF.

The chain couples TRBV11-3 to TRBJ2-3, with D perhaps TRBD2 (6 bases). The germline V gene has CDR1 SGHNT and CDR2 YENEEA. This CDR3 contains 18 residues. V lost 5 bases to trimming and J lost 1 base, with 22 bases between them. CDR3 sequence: CASSPRRGGAAGTDTQYF. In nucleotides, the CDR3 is TGTGCCAGCAGCCCGAGGAGGGGTGGAGCGGCCGGCACAGATACGCAGTATTTT.

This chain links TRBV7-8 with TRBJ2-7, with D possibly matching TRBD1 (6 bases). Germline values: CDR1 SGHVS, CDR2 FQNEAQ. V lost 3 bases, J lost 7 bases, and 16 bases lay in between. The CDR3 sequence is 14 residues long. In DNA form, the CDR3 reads TGTGCCAGCAGCTTCCCAGGGGAGCTGAGGGAGCAGTACTTC. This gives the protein CASSFPGELREQYF.

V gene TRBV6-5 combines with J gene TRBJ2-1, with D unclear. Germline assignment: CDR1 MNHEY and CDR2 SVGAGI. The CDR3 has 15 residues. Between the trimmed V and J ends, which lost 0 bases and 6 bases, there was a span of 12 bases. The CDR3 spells CASSYSMGVGNEQFF. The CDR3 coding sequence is TGTGCCAGCAGTTACTCGATGGGCGTCGGCAATGAGCAGTTCTTC.

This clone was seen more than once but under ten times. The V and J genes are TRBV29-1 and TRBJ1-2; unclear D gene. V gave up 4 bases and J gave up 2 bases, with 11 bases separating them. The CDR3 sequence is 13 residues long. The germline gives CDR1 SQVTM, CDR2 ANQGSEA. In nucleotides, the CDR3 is TGCAGCGTTGTAGTGGATTCCAACTATGGCTACACCTTC. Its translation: CSVVVDSNYGYTF.

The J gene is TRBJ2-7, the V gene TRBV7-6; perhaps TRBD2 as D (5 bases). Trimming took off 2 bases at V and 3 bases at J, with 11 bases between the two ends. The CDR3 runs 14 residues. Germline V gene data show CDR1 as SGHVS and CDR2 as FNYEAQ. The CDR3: CASSLKSGYYEQYF. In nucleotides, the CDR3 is TGTGCCAGCAGCTTAAAGTCGGGATACTACGAGCAGTACTTC.

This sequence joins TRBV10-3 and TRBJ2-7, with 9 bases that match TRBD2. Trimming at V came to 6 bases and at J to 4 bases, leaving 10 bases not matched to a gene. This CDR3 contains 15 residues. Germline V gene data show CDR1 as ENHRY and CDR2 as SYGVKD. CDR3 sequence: CAIRALSGSGYEQYF. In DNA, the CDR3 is TGTGCCATCAGAGCCCTTAGCGGGAGCGGGTACGAGCAGTACTTC.

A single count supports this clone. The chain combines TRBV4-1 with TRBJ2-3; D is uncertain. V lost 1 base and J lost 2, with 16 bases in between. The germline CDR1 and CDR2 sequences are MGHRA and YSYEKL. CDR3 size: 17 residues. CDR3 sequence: CASSQGREAFDTDTQYF. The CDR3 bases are TGCGCCAGCAGCCAAGGACGAGAGGCCTTTGACACAGATACGCAGTATTTT.

The CDR3 loop reads CASNHPGASGKYQETQYF. In nucleotides, the CDR3 is TGTGCCAGCAACCACCCGGGGGCTAGCGGAAAGTACCAAGAGACCCAGTACTTC. J is TRBJ2-5 and V is TRBV7-3, with a weak D call TRBD2 (7 bases). Trimming removed 7 bases from V and 0 bases from J, with 24 bases in between. Germline CDR1 and CDR2: SGHTA and FQGTGA. This CDR3 has 18 amino acids.

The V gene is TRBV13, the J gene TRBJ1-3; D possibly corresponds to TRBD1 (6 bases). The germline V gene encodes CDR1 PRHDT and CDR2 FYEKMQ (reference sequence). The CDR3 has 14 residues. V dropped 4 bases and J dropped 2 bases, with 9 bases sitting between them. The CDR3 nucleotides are TGTGCCAGCAGCTCCAGGGGAACTGGAAACACCATATATTTT. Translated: CASSSRGTGNTIYF.